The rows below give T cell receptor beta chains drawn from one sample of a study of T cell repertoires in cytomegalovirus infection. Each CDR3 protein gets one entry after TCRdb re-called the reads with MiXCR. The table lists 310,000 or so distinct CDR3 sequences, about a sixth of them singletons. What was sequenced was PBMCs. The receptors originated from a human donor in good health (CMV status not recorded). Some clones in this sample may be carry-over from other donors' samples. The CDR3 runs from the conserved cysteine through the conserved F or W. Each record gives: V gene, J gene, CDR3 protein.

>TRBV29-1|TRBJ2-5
CSVGRNQETQYF
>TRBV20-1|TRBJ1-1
CSARGPTGENTEAFF
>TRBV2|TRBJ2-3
CASVYRTTDTQYF
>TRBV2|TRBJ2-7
CASDRSLGGEQYF
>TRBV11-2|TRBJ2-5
CASSLVLGLLQETQYF
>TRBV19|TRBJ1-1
CASSIAGSEAFF
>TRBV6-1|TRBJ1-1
CASGRYNQGGLSTEAFF
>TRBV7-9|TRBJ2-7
CASSLPGAYEQYF
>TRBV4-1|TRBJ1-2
CASSHPTREAGYTF
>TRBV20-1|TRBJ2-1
CSAPKLGLARGNEQFF
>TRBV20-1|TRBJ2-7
CSARNSGVGEQYF
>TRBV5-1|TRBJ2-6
CASSLSPDRESGANVLTF
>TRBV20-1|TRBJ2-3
CSAQTLAGFTDTQYF
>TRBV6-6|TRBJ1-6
CASSYSRDSGALHF
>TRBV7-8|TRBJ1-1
CASSGTRDPIRGSTEAFF
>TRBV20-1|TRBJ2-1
CSARDLQGFNNEQFF
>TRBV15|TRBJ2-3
CATSRGSGGRIDTQYF
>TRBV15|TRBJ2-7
CATSRDFSYEQYF
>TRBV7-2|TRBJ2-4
CASSLASGAPSNIQYF
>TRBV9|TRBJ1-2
CASSPGTGNLYGYTF
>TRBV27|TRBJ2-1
CAIGTGGYNEQFF
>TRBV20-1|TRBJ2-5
CSARRLMGIGGETQYF
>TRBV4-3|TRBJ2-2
CASSQGLAGHTGELFF
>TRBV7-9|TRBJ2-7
CASRTANSYEQYF
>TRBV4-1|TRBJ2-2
CASSIGQGSTGELFF
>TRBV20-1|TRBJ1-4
CSARDGTVNEKLFF
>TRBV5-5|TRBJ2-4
CASSLDSPIQYF
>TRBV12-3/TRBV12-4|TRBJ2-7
CASSAGQFYEQYF
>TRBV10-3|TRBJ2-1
CAISKPGLVDEQFF
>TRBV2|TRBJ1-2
CASAVSRDRDRDYGYTF
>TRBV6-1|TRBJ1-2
CASRLGQGVYGYTF
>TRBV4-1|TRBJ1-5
CASSSTLGQHQPQHF
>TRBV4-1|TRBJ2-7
CASSQESASYEQYF
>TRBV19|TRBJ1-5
CASTSRGLPHQPQHF
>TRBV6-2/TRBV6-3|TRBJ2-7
CASSPQESYEQYF